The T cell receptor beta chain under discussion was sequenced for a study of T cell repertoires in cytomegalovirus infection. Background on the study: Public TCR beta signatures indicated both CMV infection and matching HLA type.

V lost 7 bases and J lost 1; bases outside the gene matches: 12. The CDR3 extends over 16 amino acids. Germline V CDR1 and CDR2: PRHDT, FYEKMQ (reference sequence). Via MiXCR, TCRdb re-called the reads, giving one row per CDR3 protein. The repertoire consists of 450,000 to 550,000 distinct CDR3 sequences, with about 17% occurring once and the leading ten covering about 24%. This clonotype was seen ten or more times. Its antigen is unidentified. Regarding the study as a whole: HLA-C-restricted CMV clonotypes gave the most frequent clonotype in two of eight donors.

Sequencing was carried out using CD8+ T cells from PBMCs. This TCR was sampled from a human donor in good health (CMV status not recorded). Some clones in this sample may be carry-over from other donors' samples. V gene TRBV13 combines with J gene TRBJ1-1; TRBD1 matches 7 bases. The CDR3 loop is CASTAEVRGRNTEAFF. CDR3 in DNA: TGTGCCAGCACCGCGGAGGTAAGGGGGCGGAACACTGAAGCTTTCTTT. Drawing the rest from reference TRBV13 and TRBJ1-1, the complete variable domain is AAGVIQSPRHLIKEKRETATLKCYPIPRHDTVYWYQQGPGQDPQFLISFYEKMQSDKGSIPDRFSAQQFSDYHSELNMSSLELGDSALYFCASTAEVRGRNTEAFFGQGTRLTVV.